This T cell receptor beta chain was recovered during a study of CD8 T cells in ankylosing spondylitis. General study points: Ankylosing spondylitis blood seemed to carry a telltale TCR beta motif made of about 8 highly homologous variants. Those disease-linked clones were CD8+; they were also relatively rare in peripheral blood.

Trimming shortened V by 5 bases and J by 5 bases, and 15 bases separated the two germline ends. In germline, CDR1 is MNHEY, CDR2 SMNVEV (reference sequence). The CDR3 sequence is 15 residues long. This clonotype was counted between two and nine times. The antigen remains unidentified. One entry per CDR3 protein results from TCRdb running MiXCR on the 5' RACE reads. The sample holds 400,000 to 450,000 distinct CDR3 sequences, under 20% seen once. Sequencing was done on a sample of blood, either unsorted or a sorted T cell fraction (not recorded which). This rearrangement joins TRBV27 to TRBJ1-4, with D possibly matching TRBD1 (6 bases). The clonotype comes from a male donor with ankylosing spondylitis. Written as DNA, the CDR3 is TGTGCCAGCAGTCCCACAGGGAATTTGAATGAAAAACTGTTTTTT. As protein: CASSPTGNLNEKLFF.